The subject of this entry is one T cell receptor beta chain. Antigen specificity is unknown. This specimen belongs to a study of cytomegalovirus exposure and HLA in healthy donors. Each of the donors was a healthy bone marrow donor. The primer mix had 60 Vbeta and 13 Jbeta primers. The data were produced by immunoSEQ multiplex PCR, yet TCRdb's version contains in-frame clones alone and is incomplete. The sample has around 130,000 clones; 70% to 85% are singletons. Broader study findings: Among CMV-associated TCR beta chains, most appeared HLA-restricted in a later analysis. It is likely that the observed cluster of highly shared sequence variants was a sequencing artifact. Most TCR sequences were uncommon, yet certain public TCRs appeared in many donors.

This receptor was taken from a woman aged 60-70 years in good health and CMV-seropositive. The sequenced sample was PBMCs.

In nucleotides, the CDR3 is TGTGCCAGCAGTTACGACAGGGGGTCCTACGAGCAGTACTTC. Protein sequence: CASSYDRGSYEQYF. The genes are TRBV6-5 and TRBJ2-7, with 9 positions matching TRBD1. The germline gives CDR1 MNHEY, CDR2 SVGAGI. Trimming removed 2 bases from V and 1 base from J; junction bases left unmatched: 0. The CDR3 runs to 14 residues.